The 11 T cell receptor beta chains reported below all come from one sample, sequenced in a study of identical twins. TCRdb recomputed calls from the 5' RACE reads with MiXCR, one row per CDR3 protein. Of over 500,000 distinct CDR3 sequences in the sample, roughly a fifth were seen once. Another study also made use of these data, one on T cells expressing NK-cell markers.

Sequencing was carried out using CD4+ T cells sorted from blood. The receptors were gathered from a woman between 18 and 29 years old in good health.

This CDR3 reads CATSGGGLAGVETQYF. The DNA of the CDR3 is TGTGCCACCAGCGGGGGAGGACTAGCGGGAGTGGAGACCCAGTACTTC. The chain employs TRBV15 and TRBJ2-5; 13 positions match TRBD2. The junction had 8 bases not matched to a gene; V was cut back by 5 bases and J by 5 bases. The CDR3 loop spans 16 amino acids. Per the germline V gene, CDR1 is LNHNV and CDR2 is YYDKDF (reference sequence).

The chain links TRBV20-1 to TRBJ2-1; 10 nucleotides agree with TRBD2. The germline CDR1 and CDR2 sequences are DFQATT and SNEGSKA (reference sequence). The CDR3 is made up of 15 amino acids. With V trimmed by 3 bases and J by 5 bases, 7 bases remained unmatched. CDR3 nucleotide sequence: TGCAGTGCTAGTCGCAGGACTAGCGGAGACAATGAGCAGTTCTTC. As protein: CSASRRTSGDNEQFF.

The chain joins TRBV18 to TRBJ2-1, with D perhaps matching TRBD2 (5 bases). Germline CDR1 reads KGHSH; CDR2 reads LQKENI. This CDR3 has 12 residues. The V end was cut by 3 bases, the J end by 9 bases, with 9 bases between. CDR3 in amino acids: CASSPAGGEQFF. The CDR3 bases are TGTGCCAGCTCACCGGCGGGCGGTGAGCAGTTCTTC.

This clonotype was picked up many times. The chain employs TRBV12-3 or TRBV12-4 and TRBJ2-5; no clear D. This CDR3 contains 13 residues. V gave up 8 bases and J gave up 5 bases, with 15 bases separating them. The CDR3 loop is CASGQISDETQYF. CDR3 DNA: TGTGCCAGCGGCCAAATTAGTGACGAGACCCAGTACTTC.

The chain has TRBV7-9 and TRBJ2-1; 9 bases are a match to TRBD2. Germline values: CDR1 SEHNR, CDR2 FQNEAQ (reference sequence). The J segment lost 8 bases and the V segment lost 2 bases, leaving 10 bases of the junction unmatched. This CDR3 has 16 amino acids. This CDR3 reads CASSLMAGGFGHEQFF. The DNA of the CDR3 is TGTGCCAGCAGCTTAATGGCGGGAGGGTTTGGCCATGAGCAGTTCTTC.

This clonotype has more than one count but fewer than ten. The chain recombines TRBV5-1 with TRBJ2-7, with D perhaps matching TRBD2 (5 bases). Trimming took 4 bases from V and 2 from J, leaving 13 bases between them. The length of the CDR3 is 14 residues. In germline, CDR1 is SGHRS, CDR2 YFSETQ. The CDR3 loop is CASSEGLGPYEQYF. The CDR3 DNA reads as TGCGCCAGCAGCGAAGGACTCGGGCCCTACGAGCAGTACTTC. The full variable domain, with the rest looked up from reference TRBV5-1 and TRBJ2-7, is KAGVTQTPRYLIKTRGQQVTLSCSPISGHRSVSWYQQTPGQGLQFLFEYFSETQRNKGNFPGRFSGRQFSNSRSEMNVSTLELGDSALYLCASSEGLGPYEQYFGPGTRLTVT.

The rearrangement uses TRBV6-1 and TRBJ1-1, with TRBD1 matching over 8 bases. CDR1 is MNHNS and CDR2 is SASEGT in the germline V gene. J lost 5 bases, V lost 6 bases, and 11 bases had no gene match. The CDR3 extends over 15 amino acids. The CDR3 DNA follows: TGTGCCAGCAGAGGACAGGGATTTTGGGGGACTGAAGCTTTCTTT. This translates into CASRGQGFWGTEAFF.

This chain links TRBV29-1 with TRBJ2-7; maybe TRBD1 (5 bases). Trimming cost V 6 bases and J 6 bases, with 15 bases left between them. Germline CDR1 and CDR2: SQVTM and ANQGSEA. The CDR3 is made up of 12 amino acids. Written as DNA, the CDR3 is TGCAGCGTGGGGCCCCAGGGCCCCGAGCAGTACTTC. Translation gives CSVGPQGPEQYF.

The table lists this clonotype with a few counts. V usage is TRBV12-3 or TRBV12-4 and J usage is TRBJ2-5; D call uncertain. The V gene lost 3 bases and the J gene lost 7 bases, with 9 bases spanning the gap. The CDR3 consists of 12 residues. The CDR3 coding sequence is TGTGCCAGCAGTTTGCTTCACCGGACCCAGTACTTC. It yields the protein CASSLLHRTQYF.

This clonotype turned up a few times. The chain joins TRBV9 to TRBJ2-1; 7 bases align to TRBD2. After removal of 7 bases from V and 3 bases from J, the junction contained 1 base not matched to a gene. This CDR3 is built from 12 residues. Germline V gene data show CDR1 as SGDLS and CDR2 as YYNGEE. Here the CDR3 DNA reads TGTGCCAGCGGCGGGGGCTACAATGAGCAGTTCTTC. Amino acids: CASGGGYNEQFF.

This clonotype was counted at least ten times. The V gene is TRBV7-2, the J gene TRBJ2-7; D remains unclear. In germline, CDR1 is SGHTA, CDR2 FQGNSA. V lost 4 bases to trimming and J lost 2 bases, with 6 bases between them. The CDR3 length is 12 residues. This CDR3 is CASSSQTYEQYF. The CDR3, as DNA: TGTGCCAGCAGCTCCCAGACCTACGAGCAGTACTTC.